The 2 T cell receptor beta chains reported below all come from one sample, sequenced in a study of T cells after posttransplantation cyclophosphamide. Data came from immunoSEQ multiplex PCR; TCRdb stores just in-frame clones and leaves some out. This sample carries over 25,000 clones and no singletons, and 4% to 5.5% goes to the top ten. Sequenced material: PBMCs. Receptors were obtained from a woman in her twenties or thirties in good health and a related stem cell transplant donor.

The rearrangement uses TRBV12-3 or TRBV12-4 and TRBJ2-7; tentative D call: TRBD1 (5 bases). Trimming pared 4 bases from V and 7 bases from J, leaving 11 bases between. The CDR3 sequence is 12 residues long. This CDR3 is CASSSVGREQYF. The CDR3 DNA is TGTGCCAGCAGTTCTGTGGGGCGGGAGCAGTACTTC.

This clone was detected ten times or more. This chain uses TRBV6-1 with TRBJ1-5; no firm D call. The germline V gene encodes CDR1 MNHNS and CDR2 SASEGT. The CDR3 spans 14 residues. Trimming stripped 2 bases from V and 4 bases from J, with 9 bases between. The CDR3 here is CASSEMVGNQPQHF. For the CDR3, the DNA is TGTGCCAGCAGTGAAATGGTCGGGAATCAGCCCCAGCATTTT.